The entry below gives a single T cell receptor (beta chain) sequence along with its context. The specificity of this receptor is unknown. No base quality values were provided; no much bigger clone lies one nucleotide off. This entry belongs to a study of STAT5B mutations in CD4+ large granular lymphocyte leukemia (dated by TCRdb to the early 2020s). Study-wide context: Among healthy controls, the CDR3 'QG' motif was associated with a particular HLA allele. The purity of purified fractions was confirmed by flow cytometry on FACSCanto II or FACSVerse to exceed 95% among lymphocytes. TCRbeta repertoires of CD4+ T-cell large granular lymphocyte leukemia patients were compared with those of healthy blood donors.

The immunoSEQ assay at survey resolution was used to sequence TCRbeta rearrangements from genomic DNA. In the original analysis: A lowest detectable productive clonotype frequency of 2.59 x 10-5 was observed in the TCR sequencing data. Analyses included only productive TCRbeta rearrangements, meaning complete and in-frame sequences. Clonality for each sample was calculated as Simpson clonality in the immunoSEQ Analyzer version 3.0. Based on frequency, clones were grouped as very rare, small, medium, large (1-20%) or hyperexpanded (>20%). Generation probabilities were estimated with OLGA 1.2.3, V-gene circos plots were made with VDJtools, specificities were looked up in VDJdb, and CDR3 motifs were identified with GLIPH. Sourced from immuneACCESS, this table was stored by TCRdb with only in-frame sequences that have V and J called. A share of the clones is absent; for the studies checked, an unresolved V gene accounts for under half, and the remainder has no known explanation. Clone size and the V and J calls come from that table; the DNA yielded D and trimming. This sample gives 30,000 or so clones in total; less than 85% of them show up just once. Jointly, the top ten make up 3.1% of the sample.

The CDR3, from cysteine to phenylalanine, totals 19 residues. CDR3 DNA only is kept here, 57 bases in frame from base 1. The healthy control group was made up of around 38 blood donors, and the Finnish Red Cross blood service supplied their buffy coats. All TCR-sequenced material derived from peripheral blood: patient blood samples and healthy donor buffy coats. Peripheral blood mononuclear cells were isolated by Ficoll-Hypaque gradient centrifugation. CD4+ cells were magnetically purified from the buffy coats of healthy controls. Genomic DNA was extracted with the Gentra Puregene Cell and Tissue kit and quantified on a Qubit 2.0 fluorometer. Beyond this particular receptor, the publication reports: Enrichment of TRBV06-family usage was observed among the top patient clones (8/27) relative to healthy controls (2/35). Each patient's main leukemic clonotypes were private, but approximately 23% of these clonotypes showed up at low frequency in the non-leukemic repertoires of other patients. Data were not HLA-matched; higher clonality in CD4+ versus CD8+ T-LGLL could reflect the relatively small sample size. Compared with healthy CD4+ repertoires, CD4-sorted patient repertoires appeared more clonal, and this difference remained even after the putative leukemic clones were removed.

The sequence derives from a human donor in good health. The chain couples TRBV21-1 to TRBJ2-5; TRBD2 was called by the table and not checked on the DNA. TRBV21-1 constitutes a pseudogene. The sequenced sample was CD4+ T cells from blood buffy coats. The CDR3 amino acid sequence is: CASSSPLGLAGPHGETQYF. The nucleotide sequence reads TGTGCCAGCAGCTCCCCACTAGGCTTAGCGGGGCCCCATGGTGAGACCCAGTACTTC.